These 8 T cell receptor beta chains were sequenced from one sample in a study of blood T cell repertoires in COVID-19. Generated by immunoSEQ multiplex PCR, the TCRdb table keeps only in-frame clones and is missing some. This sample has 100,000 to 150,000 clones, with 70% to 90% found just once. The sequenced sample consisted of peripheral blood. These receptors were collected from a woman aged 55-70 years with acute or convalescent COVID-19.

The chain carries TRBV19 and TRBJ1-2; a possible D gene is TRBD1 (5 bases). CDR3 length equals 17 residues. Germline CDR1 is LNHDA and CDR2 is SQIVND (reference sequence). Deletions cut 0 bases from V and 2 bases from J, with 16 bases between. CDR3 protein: CASSIDRQIRYNYGYTF. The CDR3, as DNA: TGTGCCAGTAGTATAGACCGACAGATAAGATACAACTATGGCTACACCTTC.

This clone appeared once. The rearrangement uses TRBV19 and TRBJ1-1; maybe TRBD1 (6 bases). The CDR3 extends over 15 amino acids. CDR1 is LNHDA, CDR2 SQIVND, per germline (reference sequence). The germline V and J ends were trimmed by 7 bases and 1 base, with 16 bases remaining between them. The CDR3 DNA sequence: TGTGCCAGTATTTCATCAGGGGCCGGGAACACTGAAGCTTTCTTT. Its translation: CASISSGAGNTEAFF.

The DNA of the CDR3 is TGTGCCAGCAGCTTAGATCTTATAGCGGGAATTACTGGTGAGCAGTTCTTC. This encodes CASSLDLIAGITGEQFF. The chain links TRBV11-2 to TRBJ2-1, with 8 bases that match TRBD2. In germline, CDR1 is SGHAT, CDR2 FQNNGV. Losses at the gene ends were 0 bases for V and 9 bases for J; bases not matched to a gene: 13. The CDR3 has 17 residues.

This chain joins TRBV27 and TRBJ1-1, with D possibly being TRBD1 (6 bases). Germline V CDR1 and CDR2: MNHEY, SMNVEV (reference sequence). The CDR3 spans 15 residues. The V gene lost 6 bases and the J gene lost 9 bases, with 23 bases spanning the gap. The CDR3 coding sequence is TGTGCCAGCAGATCCAGCAGGGGCAGTTCGGTGCAAGCTTTCTTT. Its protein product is CASRSSRGSSVQAFF.

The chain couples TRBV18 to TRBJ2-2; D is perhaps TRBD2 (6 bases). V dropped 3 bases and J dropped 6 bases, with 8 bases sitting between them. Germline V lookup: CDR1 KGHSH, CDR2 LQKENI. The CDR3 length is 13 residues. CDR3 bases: TGTGCCAGCTCACCCCGGGACTCCGGGGAGCTGTTTTTT. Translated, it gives CASSPRDSGELFF.

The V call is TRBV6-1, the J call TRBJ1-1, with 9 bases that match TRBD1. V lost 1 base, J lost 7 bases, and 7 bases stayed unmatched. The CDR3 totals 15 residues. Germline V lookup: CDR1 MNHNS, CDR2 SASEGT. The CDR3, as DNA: TGTGCCAGCAGTGAAGGACAGGGGGTCGGGAGTGAAGCTTTCTTT. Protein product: CASSEGQGVGSEAFF.

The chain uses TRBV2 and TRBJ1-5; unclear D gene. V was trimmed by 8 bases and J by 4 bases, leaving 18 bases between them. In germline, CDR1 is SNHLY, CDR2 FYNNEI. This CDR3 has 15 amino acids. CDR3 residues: CASSSTRLNNQPQHF. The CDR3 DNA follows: TGTGCCAGCTCAAGTACCAGGCTAAATAATCAGCCCCAGCATTTT.

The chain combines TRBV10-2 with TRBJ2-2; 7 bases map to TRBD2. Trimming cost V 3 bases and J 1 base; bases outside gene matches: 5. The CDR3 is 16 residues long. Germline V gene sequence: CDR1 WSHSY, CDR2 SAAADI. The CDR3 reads CASSDAGGGNTGELFF. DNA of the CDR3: TGCGCCAGCAGTGATGCGGGCGGGGGGAACACCGGGGAGCTGTTTTTT.